This T cell receptor (beta chain) appears in the sequencing data of a study of lymphopenia after photon versus proton radiotherapy (dated by TCRdb to the late 2010s). As for the study more broadly: The immunological effects of photon versus proton radiation therapy were compared in patients with gastrointestinal tumors who developed high-grade lymphopenia. The cohort included more than 15 patients with gastrointestinal tumors who developed lymphopenia after receiving either photon or proton therapy. The goal of the study was to describe how the two radiation modalities differ in their effects on the immune system. The study at large found these results: Relative stability during treatment was observed in proton-treated patients, whereas loss of naive T cells and TCR diversity and gain of effector/memory populations were observed in photon-treated patients. Once the lymphocyte count had reached its nadir, the repertoires of photon-treated patients showed oligoclonal expansion, particularly of CD8+ Temra cells, and this expansion drove the decline in diversity. Among patients across the cohort who died, overall survival time showed an inverse correlation with a larger post-nadir drop in TCR diversity. The survival association was examined only in patients who died, and the authors described better survival with proton therapy as a possibility, not as a demonstrated result.

Library method: the immunoSEQ multiplex PCR assay. T cell repertoires were profiled by deep sequencing of rearranged TCR beta loci, alongside multiparametric flow cytometry. The clones in this table, taken by TCRdb from immuneACCESS, are in-frame only. Not every clone is retained; where verified, under half of the shortfall comes from an unresolved V gene, and the cause of the rest is unknown. This sample lists around 63,000 clones; 87% were detected once. The ten largest clones capture 9.5% to 14% of the sample. CDR1 LNHDA and CDR2 SQIVND were looked up in the germline V gene (reference sequence). From the cysteine up to the phenylalanine, the CDR3 has a length of 16 residues. Only CDR3 DNA is held: 48 bases, read in frame from base 1. At the junction V is shortened by 7 bases and J by 3 bases, with 19 bases in between. As concerns this clone: Its specific antigen is unknown. The sample holds no much larger clone one base away, and base qualities are not on file.

Material: peripheral blood, obtained from a patient treated with proton-based radiotherapy. The chain is made from TRBV19 and TRBJ1-5, and possibly TRBD1, on 6 matching bases. The sequence derives from an older man with esophageal cancer. CDR3 sequence: CASITARGANNQPQHF. The bases read TGTGCCAGTATCACCGCCCGGGGGGCTAACAATCAGCCCCAGCATTTT.